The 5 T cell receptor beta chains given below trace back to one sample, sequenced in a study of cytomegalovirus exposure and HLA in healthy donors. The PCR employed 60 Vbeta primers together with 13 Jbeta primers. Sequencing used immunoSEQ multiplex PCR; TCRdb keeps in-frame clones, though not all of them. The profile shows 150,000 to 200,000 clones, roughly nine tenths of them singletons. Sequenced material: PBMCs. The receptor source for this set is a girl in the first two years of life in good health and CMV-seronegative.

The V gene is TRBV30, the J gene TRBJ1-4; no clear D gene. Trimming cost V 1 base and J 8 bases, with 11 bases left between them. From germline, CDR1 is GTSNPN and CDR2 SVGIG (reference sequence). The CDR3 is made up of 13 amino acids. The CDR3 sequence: CAWSGGYLEKLFF. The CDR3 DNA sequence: TGTGCCTGGAGTGGCGGGTATTTGGAAAAACTGTTTTTT.

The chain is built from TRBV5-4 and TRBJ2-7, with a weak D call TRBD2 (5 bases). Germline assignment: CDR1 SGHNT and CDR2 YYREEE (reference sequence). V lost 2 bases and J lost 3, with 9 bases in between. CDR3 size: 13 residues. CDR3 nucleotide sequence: TGTGCCAGCAGCTTTTCGGGGAGCTACGAGCAGTACTTC. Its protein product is CASSFSGSYEQYF. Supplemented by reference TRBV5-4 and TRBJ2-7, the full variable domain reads ETGVTQSPTHLIKTRGQQVTLRCSSQSGHNTVSWYQQALGQGPQFIFQYYREEENGRGNFPPRFSGLQFPNYSSELNVNALELDDSALYLCASSFSGSYEQYFGPGTRLTVT.

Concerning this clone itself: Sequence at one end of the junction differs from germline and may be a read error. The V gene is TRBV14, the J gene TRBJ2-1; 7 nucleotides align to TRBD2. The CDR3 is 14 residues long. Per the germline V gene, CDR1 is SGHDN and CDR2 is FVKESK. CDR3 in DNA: TGTGCCAGCAGCCATCCGGGGGGTCCCAATCAGCAGTTCTTC. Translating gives CASSHPGGPNQQFF.

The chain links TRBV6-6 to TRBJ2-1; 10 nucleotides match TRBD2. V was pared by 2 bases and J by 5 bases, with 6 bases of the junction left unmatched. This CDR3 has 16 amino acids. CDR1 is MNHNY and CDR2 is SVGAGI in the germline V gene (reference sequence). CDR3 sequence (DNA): TGTGCCAGCAGTTACCTGCTAGCGGGAGAAGACAATGAGCAGTTCTTC. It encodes CASSYLLAGEDNEQFF.

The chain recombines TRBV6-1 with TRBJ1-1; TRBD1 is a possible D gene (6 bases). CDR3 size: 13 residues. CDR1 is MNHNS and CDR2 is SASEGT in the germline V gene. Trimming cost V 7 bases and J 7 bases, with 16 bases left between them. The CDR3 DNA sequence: TGTGCCAGCAATACAGGGCGTGGGTTTGAAGCTTTCTTT. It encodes CASNTGRGFEAFF.